These T cell receptor beta chains were read from a single sample in a study of CD8 T cells in Susac syndrome. From the immunoSEQ multiplex PCR reads, TCRdb called clonotypes with MiXCR, one entry per CDR3 protein. The sample records about 190,000 distinct CDR3 sequences, about 94% being singletons. The sequenced material came from CD4+ T cells from PBMCs. The receptor source for this set is a human donor in good health. CDR3s include the opening cysteine and the closing phenylalanine or tryptophan. The D gene is left open where the match is weak. Clone size, where shown, is once, few, many, or a class for clones that have expanded.

V	D	J	size	DNA	CDR3
TRBV7-2	.	TRBJ2-3	.	TGTGCCAGCAGCTATTGGACGGGAGATACGCAGTATTTT	CASSYWTGDTQYF
TRBV7-3	.	TRBJ2-3	.	TGTGCCAGCAGCTTATTGGCGGGCTCAGATAGGGATACGCAGTATTTT	CASSLLAGSDRDTQYF
TRBV7-9	.	TRBJ1-2	.	TGTGCCAGCAGCTTAGGGTTTACGACAGCCACCTATGGCTACACCTTC	CASSLGFTTATYGYTF
TRBV2	.	TRBJ1-4	once	TGTGCCAGCAGTGAACGGGGAAAACTGTTTTTT	CASSERGKLFF
TRBV3-1	.	TRBJ2-3	.	TGTGCCAGCAGCGCCACTAAGGGGGGGTCCCATTTT	CASSATKGGSHF
TRBV7-2	TRBD1	TRBJ1-2	.	TGTGCCAGCAGCTTAGGGGTCGGGACAGGGGTCGGCTACACCTTC	CASSLGVGTGVGYTF
TRBV15	.	TRBJ2-7	.	TGTGCCACCAGCAGAGAATTCGGGACAAGGGCCGTGGAGCAGTACTTC	CATSREFGTRAVEQYF
TRBV7-2	.	TRBJ2-3	.	TGTGCCAGCGGCCCAGGGGGGGGCACAGATACGCAGTATTTT	CASGPGGGTDTQYF
TRBV29-1	.	TRBJ1-1	.	TGCAGCGTTCTCGGGACCCTTGGGGGGAACACTGAAGCTTTCTTT	CSVLGTLGGNTEAFF
TRBV28	.	TRBJ2-5	.	TGTGCCAGCAGTTCGGAGGTGGGAGAGACCCAGTACTTC	CASSSEVGETQYF
TRBV6-1	.	TRBJ2-7	few	TGTGCCAGCAGGCTAACAGGGAAGATAAACGAGCAGTACTTC	CASRLTGKINEQYF
TRBV27	.	TRBJ1-1	.	TGTGCCAGCAATCGGGCAGGGTCCGGCACTGAAGCTTTCTTT	CASNRAGSGTEAFF
TRBV9	.	TRBJ1-6	.	TGTGCCAGCAGCGTATCGACTACTAATTCACCCCTCCACTTT	CASSVSTTNSPLHF
TRBV30	.	TRBJ2-7	once	TGTGCCTGGCAACAGGGTTACGAGCAGTACTTC	CAWQQGYEQYF
TRBV9	TRBD1	TRBJ1-2	.	TGTGCCAGCAGCCTAACAGGGGTGGTCGGCTATGGCTACACCTTC	CASSLTGVVGYGYTF
TRBV29-1	.	TRBJ2-2	.	TGCAGCGTTGAAGGGGGGTTCCGACTTAGCGCCGGGGAGCTGTTTTTT	CSVEGGFRLSAGELFF
TRBV5-4	.	TRBJ1-3	.	TGTGCCAGCAGCTTGGGGGGATCCTTCTCTGGAAACACCATATATTTT	CASSLGGSFSGNTIYF
TRBV20-1	.	TRBJ2-1	once	TGCAGTGGTCTTGGGGGGTACAATGAGCAGTTCTTC	CSGLGGYNEQFF
TRBV7-2	.	TRBJ2-1	.	TGTGCCAGCAGCCCCCCAGTCAATGAGCAGTTCTTC	CASSPPVNEQFF
TRBV28	TRBD1	TRBJ2-3	.	TGTGCCAGCAATGGACAGGGCAAGACAGATACGCAGTATTTT	CASNGQGKTDTQYF
TRBV6-5	TRBD1	TRBJ1-1	.	TGTGCCAGCAGAGCAGGGGGCGCGAACACTGAAGCTTTCTTT	CASRAGGANTEAFF
TRBV25-1	.	TRBJ2-5	.	TGTGCCAGCAGTGAGTTTAGCCAAGAGACCCAGTACTTC	CASSEFSQETQYF
TRBV3-1	.	TRBJ1-2	few	TGTGCCAGCAGCCGGGGCAGAGTCTATGGCTACACCTTC	CASSRGRVYGYTF
TRBV5-1	TRBD2	TRBJ2-3	.	TGCGCCAGCAGCTTGGCCGAAACTAGCGGGTTCACAGATACGCAGTATTTT	CASSLAETSGFTDTQYF
TRBV20-1	TRBD2	TRBJ2-5	.	TGCAGTGCCCATCCCGGACTAGCGGAGAGGGAGACCCAGTACTTC	CSAHPGLAERETQYF
TRBV29-1	TRBD1	TRBJ2-7	.	TGCAGCGTGGGACAGGGGACGGGCGAGCAGTACTTC	CSVGQGTGEQYF
TRBV7-2	TRBD2	TRBJ2-1	.	TGTGCCAGCAGCCTAGGACTAGCGGGGGGCGCAGCGATCAATGAGCAGTTCTTC	CASSLGLAGGAAINEQFF
TRBV5-1	TRBD1	TRBJ2-7	.	TGCGCCAGCAGCTTGGACGGACAGGGGGCCGAGCAGTACTTC	CASSLDGQGAEQYF
TRBV20-1	.	TRBJ2-5	once	TGCAGTGCTTTGTCAGGGGATTCGCAAGAGACCCAGTACTTC	CSALSGDSQETQYF
TRBV6-1	TRBD1	TRBJ1-5	.	TGTGCCAGCACCCAGGGGGGTAATAGCAATCAGCCCCAGCATTTT	CASTQGGNSNQPQHF
TRBV5-1	TRBD1	TRBJ2-2	.	TGCGCCAGCAGCTTGGGTGACAGGGATACCGGGGAGCTGTTTTTT	CASSLGDRDTGELFF
TRBV5-8	TRBD1	TRBJ1-6	.	TGTGCCAGCAGGCAGGACAGGGGTAATTCACCCCTCCACTTT	CASRQDRGNSPLHF